The 29 T cell receptor beta chains in this list originate from one sample, sequenced in a study of control samples from healthy donors and cancer patients. Generated by immunoSEQ multiplex PCR, the TCRdb table keeps only in-frame clones and is missing some. The repertoire holds under 200,000 clones, with 94% as singletons. Sequencing input: blood. The source of these receptors is a middle-aged woman in good health.

The chain uses TRBV15 and TRBJ1-4; no definite D call. Germline CDR1 reads LNHNV; CDR2 reads YYDKDF (reference sequence). The germline V and J ends were trimmed by 6 bases and 3 bases, with 5 bases remaining between them. The CDR3 is 12 residues long. CDR3 region: CATRRSNEKLFF. The CDR3 DNA follows: TGTGCCACCAGGAGGTCTAATGAAAAACTGTTTTTT.

The rearrangement joins TRBV7-2 to TRBJ2-3, with D unresolved. The germline CDR1 and CDR2 sequences are SGHTA and FQGNSA. V was pared by 5 bases and J by 2 bases, with 8 bases between. The CDR3 runs to 13 residues. The CDR3 bases are TGTGCCAGCAGCCCCAACCCCACAGATACGCAGTATTTT. Amino acids: CASSPNPTDTQYF.

The J gene is TRBJ2-5, the V gene TRBV5-6; no reliable D call. The CDR3 totals 13 residues. CDR1 and CDR2 (germline): SGHDT, YYEEEE. V gave up 5 bases and J gave up 3 bases, with 11 bases separating them. CDR3 residues: CASSFGSEETQYF. CDR3 bases: TGTGCCAGCAGTTTCGGATCCGAAGAGACCCAGTACTTC.

This rearrangement joins TRBV29-1 to TRBJ1-5; 7 bases are shared with TRBD1. With 7 bases clipped from V and 3 bases from J, the junction kept 3 bases outside the gene matches. The length of the CDR3 is 12 residues. Germline V lookup: CDR1 SQVTM, CDR2 ANQGSEA. The CDR3 DNA is TGCAGCGCGGGACAGCTCAATCAGCCCCAGCATTTT. Amino acid sequence: CSAGQLNQPQHF.

This chain joins TRBV5-1 and TRBJ1-3; D not certain. The germline CDR1 and CDR2 sequences are SGHRS and YFSETQ. The CDR3 loop spans 16 amino acids. The ends were cut back, 4 bases at V and 0 bases at J, with 14 bases in the middle. The CDR3 here is CASSPRLVSSGNTIYF. CDR3 DNA sequence: TGCGCCAGCAGCCCACGACTTGTGTCCTCTGGAAACACCATATATTTT.

The chain recombines TRBV2 with TRBJ2-1; D may be TRBD1 (5 bases). This CDR3 comprises 11 residues. Per the germline V gene, CDR1 is SNHLY and CDR2 is FYNNEI. Trimming took 9 bases from V and 8 from J, leaving 11 bases between them. CDR3 region: CASKRGDEQFF. In DNA form, the CDR3 reads TGTGCCAGTAAAAGGGGCGATGAGCAGTTCTTC.

The rearrangement links TRBV4-1 to TRBJ1-1, with D perhaps matching TRBD1 (5 bases). The V end was cut by 0 bases, the J end by 8 bases, with 7 bases between. The CDR3 spans 12 residues. Germline V gene data show CDR1 as MGHRA and CDR2 as YSYEKL. CDR3 amino acids: CASSQDTGEAFF. The CDR3 DNA is TGCGCCAGCAGCCAAGATACAGGCGAAGCTTTCTTT.

The chain links TRBV18 to TRBJ2-2, with D perhaps matching TRBD2 (5 bases). This CDR3 has 16 residues. Germline V lookup: CDR1 KGHSH, CDR2 LQKENI. With 0 bases removed from V and 4 bases from J, the gap between germline ends came to 12 bases. Written as DNA, the CDR3 is TGTGCCAGCTCACCACCGTCGGGTGGGAGCACCGGGGAGCTGTTTTTT. It encodes CASSPPSGGSTGELFF.

The chain has TRBV5-6 and TRBJ1-5; 7 nucleotides match TRBD1. This CDR3 has 15 amino acids. The J segment lost 4 bases and the V segment lost 4 bases, leaving 8 bases of the junction unmatched. In germline, CDR1 is SGHDT, CDR2 YYEEEE. This chain's CDR3 is CASSRGTALNQPQHF. In DNA, the CDR3 is TGTGCCAGCAGCCGGGGGACAGCACTTAATCAGCCCCAGCATTTT. The entire variable domain, with the rest obtained from reference TRBV5-6 and TRBJ1-5, is as follows: DAGVTQSPTHLIKTRGQQVTLRCSPKSGHDTVSWYQQALGQGPQFIFQYYEEEERQRGNFPDRFSGHQFPNYSSELNVNALLLGDSALYLCASSRGTALNQPQHFGDGTRLSIL.

V and J are TRBV9 and TRBJ2-1; possible D gene TRBD1, 5 bases. CDR3 length: 15 residues. Trimming left V 7 bases short and J 5 bases short, with 19 bases between. The V gene's germline CDR1 is SGDLS and CDR2 YYNGEE. The CDR3 reads CASQRSVSGNNEQFF. As DNA, the CDR3 is TGTGCCAGCCAGCGTAGTGTGTCAGGGAACAATGAGCAGTTCTTC.

The V call is TRBV6-5, the J call TRBJ2-1, with 11 bases identical to TRBD2. The CDR3 sequence is 14 residues long. After removal of 7 bases from V and 4 bases from J, the junction contained 3 bases not matched to a gene. Germline CDR1 and CDR2: MNHEY and SVGAGI. The CDR3 region is CASKGLAEYNEQFF. The CDR3 DNA reads TGTGCCAGCAAGGGACTAGCGGAGTACAATGAGCAGTTCTTC.

This chain connects TRBV9 to TRBJ2-1, with 9 nucleotides matching TRBD1. The J segment lost 4 bases and the V segment lost 3 bases, leaving 14 bases of the junction unmatched. This CDR3 region has 18 residues. From germline, CDR1 is SGDLS and CDR2 YYNGEE. The CDR3 reads CASSAGQGGQGLYNEQFF. DNA for the CDR3: TGTGCCAGCAGCGCAGGTCAAGGGGGACAGGGATTATACAATGAGCAGTTCTTC.

The V gene is TRBV5-4, the J gene TRBJ1-2; the match to TRBD1 covers 8 bases. Germline CDR1 and CDR2: SGHNT and YYREEE (reference sequence). With V trimmed by 4 bases and J by 0 bases, 5 bases remained unmatched. This CDR3 contains 15 residues. CDR3 region: CASSTDRGPNYGYTF. CDR3 DNA sequence: TGTGCCAGCAGCACCGACAGGGGACCTAACTATGGCTACACCTTC.

The chain combines TRBV6-5 with TRBJ2-2; D unresolved. The CDR3 is made up of 16 amino acids. V gave up 2 bases and J gave up 1 base, with 11 bases separating them. Germline lookup yields CDR1 MNHEY and CDR2 SVGAGI. CDR3 amino acids: CASSYLRIVNTGELFF. The CDR3 nucleotides read TGTGCCAGCAGTTACCTTAGGATAGTGAACACCGGGGAGCTGTTTTTT.

V is TRBV5-1 and J is TRBJ1-6, with a tentative D call TRBD1 (5 bases). Germline CDR1 is SGHRS and CDR2 is YFSETQ. CDR3 length equals 14 residues. Trimming took off 4 bases at V and 5 bases at J, with 10 bases between the two ends. CDR3 sequence: CASSRQLNNSPLHF. Here the CDR3 DNA reads TGCGCCAGCAGCAGACAGTTGAATAATTCACCCCTCCACTTT.

The V gene is TRBV4-3, the J gene TRBJ2-2; D is unclear. Germline loops: CDR1 LGHNA, CDR2 YSLEER. V was cut by 0 bases and J by 7 bases, with 12 bases left in between. The CDR3 contains 15 residues. CDR3 amino acids: CASSQEYIPDGELFF. Written as DNA, the CDR3 is TGCGCCAGCAGCCAAGAGTATATTCCGGACGGGGAGCTGTTTTTT.

This clone was recorded a few times. The V call is TRBV4-3, the J call TRBJ2-7; the D gene is possibly TRBD1 (6 bases). This CDR3 region has 15 residues. The V gene lost 4 bases and the J gene lost 5 bases, with 18 bases spanning the gap. The germline CDR1 and CDR2 sequences are LGHNA and YSLEER. CDR3 in DNA: TGCGCCAGCAGCCCGTCCTGGCAGGGGAGCAACGAGCAGTACTTC. It translates to CASSPSWQGSNEQYF.

In its sample, this clone was seen once. The chain has TRBV7-9 and TRBJ1-2; D gene ambiguous. Trimming cost V 5 bases and J 4 bases, with 11 bases left between them. In germline, CDR1 is SEHNR, CDR2 FQNEAQ (reference sequence). The CDR3 extends over 13 amino acids. CDR3 region: CASSPAASYGYTF. The CDR3 region has the DNA TGTGCCAGCAGCCCAGCGGCGAGCTATGGCTACACCTTC.

This chain links TRBV7-2 with TRBJ2-7; TRBD1 is a possible D gene (6 bases). The V end was cut by 4 bases, the J end by 0 bases, with 10 bases between. Germline V gene lookup returns CDR1 SGHTA and CDR2 FQGNSA. The CDR3 length is 14 residues. The CDR3 is CASSWRTDSYEQYF. Here the CDR3 DNA reads TGTGCCAGCAGCTGGAGGACAGACTCCTACGAGCAGTACTTC.

This clone showed up just once. The V call is TRBV7-9, the J call TRBJ2-1, with 11 bases lining up with TRBD1. Germline assignment: CDR1 SEHNR and CDR2 FQNEAQ (reference sequence). The CDR3 contains 12 residues. V was pared by 5 bases and J by 15 bases, with 6 bases of the junction left unmatched. In nucleotides, the CDR3 is TGTGCCAGCAGCGGACAGGGGGCGGCTCTGTTCTTC. This sequence encodes CASSGQGAALFF.

Note on this clone: Other nucleotide sequences in the sample specify the same CDR3. This chain links TRBV5-1 with TRBJ1-4, with D unresolved. This CDR3 has 13 residues. The V end lost 8 bases, the J end lost 6 bases, and 14 bases lay between the germline ends. The germline V gene has CDR1 SGHRS and CDR2 YFSETQ. The CDR3 nucleotides read TGCGCCAGTAGCGTCGAGTCGGATGAAAAACTGTTTTTT. Its translation is CASSVESDEKLFF.

This rearrangement joins TRBV19 to TRBJ2-7; TRBD1 might be the D (5 bases). From germline, CDR1 is LNHDA and CDR2 SQIVND (reference sequence). V lost 2 bases and J 3 bases, leaving 14 bases between the germline ends. The CDR3 covers 15 residues. The CDR3 is CASSISSQGFYEQYF. The CDR3 DNA reads TGTGCCAGTAGTATAAGCTCGCAGGGTTTCTACGAGCAGTACTTC.

The J gene is TRBJ2-3, the V gene TRBV3-1 (or the pseudogene TRBV3-2); TRBD1 agrees at 7 bases. The CDR3 spans 14 residues. The trim removed 2 bases at V and 4 bases at J, leaving 3 bases unmatched. CDR1 LGHDT and CDR2 YNNKEL come from the germline V gene (reference sequence). The CDR3 sequence is CASSQIGTADTQYF. The CDR3 nucleotides read TGTGCCAGCAGCCAAATTGGGACAGCAGATACGCAGTATTTT.

The gene calls are TRBV3-1 (or the pseudogene TRBV3-2) and TRBJ1-2; D is undetermined. The V end lost 3 bases, the J end lost 8 bases, and 13 bases lay between the germline ends. Germline values: CDR1 LGHDT, CDR2 YNNKEL (reference sequence). The CDR3 has 13 residues. The CDR3 DNA sequence: TGTGCCAGCAGCCACCTCGAGAGAGGAGGCTACACCTTC. This encodes CASSHLERGGYTF.

J is TRBJ2-3 and V is TRBV7-2, with TRBD2 as a possible D gene (5 bases). The CDR3 contains 15 residues. V lost 1 base and J 0 bases, leaving 8 bases between the germline ends. Germline CDR1 and CDR2: SGHTA and FQGNSA. CDR3 nucleotide sequence: TGTGCCAGCAGCTTAGTACGGGGAAGCACAGATACGCAGTATTTT. It codes for CASSLVRGSTDTQYF.

This sequence joins TRBV5-1 and TRBJ2-3, with 10 bases fitting TRBD2. Per germline, CDR1 SGHRS and CDR2 YFSETQ. CDR3 size: 15 residues. Trimming at V came to 2 bases and at J to 4 bases, leaving 4 bases not matched to a gene. The CDR3 DNA sequence: TGCGCCAGCAGCTTCTCTAGCGGGAGTTCAGATACGCAGTATTTT. Translating it yields CASSFSSGSSDTQYF. Full variable domain (remainder filled in from reference TRBV5-1 and TRBJ2-3): KAGVTQTPRYLIKTRGQQVTLSCSPISGHRSVSWYQQTPGQGLQFLFEYFSETQRNKGNFPGRFSGRQFSNSRSEMNVSTLELGDSALYLCASSFSSGSSDTQYFGPGTRLTVL.

The chain has TRBV10-1 and TRBJ1-6; D remains unclear. With 0 bases removed from V and 7 bases from J, the gap between germline ends came to 7 bases. CDR1 WNHNN and CDR2 SYGVQD come from the germline V gene (reference sequence). This CDR3 contains 14 residues. The CDR3 protein is CASSESPANSPLHF. The CDR3, as DNA: TGCGCCAGCAGTGAGTCGCCGGCGAATTCACCCCTCCACTTT.

V usage is TRBV27 and J usage is TRBJ2-7; 9 positions match TRBD2. The CDR3 is 15 residues long. Looked up from germline, CDR1 is MNHEY and CDR2 is SMNVEV (reference sequence). The junction had 8 bases not matched to a gene; V was cut back by 5 bases and J by 3 bases. The CDR3 region is CASSPPLAGYYEQYF. CDR3 DNA: TGTGCCAGCAGTCCCCCCCTAGCGGGATACTACGAGCAGTACTTC.

The chain has TRBV5-1 and TRBJ2-1, with TRBD1 matching over 8 bases. Germline V gives CDR1 SGHRS, CDR2 YFSETQ. CDR3 length: 16 residues. Trimming took 7 bases from V and 4 from J; bases not matched to a gene: 13. In DNA form, the CDR3 reads TGCGCCAGCGTACCGGGCGGTCAGGGGGCTTACAATGAGCAGTTCTTC. Its translation: CASVPGGQGAYNEQFF.